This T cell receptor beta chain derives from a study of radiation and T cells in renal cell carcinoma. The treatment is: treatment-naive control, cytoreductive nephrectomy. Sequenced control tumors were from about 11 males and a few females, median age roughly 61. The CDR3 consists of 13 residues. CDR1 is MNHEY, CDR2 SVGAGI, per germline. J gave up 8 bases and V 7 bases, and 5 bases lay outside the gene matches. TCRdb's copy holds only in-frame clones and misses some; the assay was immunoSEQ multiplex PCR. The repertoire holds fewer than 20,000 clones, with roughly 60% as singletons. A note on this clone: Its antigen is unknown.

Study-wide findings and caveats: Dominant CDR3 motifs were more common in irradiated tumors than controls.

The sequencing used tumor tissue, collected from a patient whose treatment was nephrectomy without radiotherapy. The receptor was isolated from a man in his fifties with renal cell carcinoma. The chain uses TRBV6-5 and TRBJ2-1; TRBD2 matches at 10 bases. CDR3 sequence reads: CASNFLAGDEQFF. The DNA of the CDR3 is TGTGCCAGCAATTTCCTAGCGGGAGATGAGCAGTTCTTC.